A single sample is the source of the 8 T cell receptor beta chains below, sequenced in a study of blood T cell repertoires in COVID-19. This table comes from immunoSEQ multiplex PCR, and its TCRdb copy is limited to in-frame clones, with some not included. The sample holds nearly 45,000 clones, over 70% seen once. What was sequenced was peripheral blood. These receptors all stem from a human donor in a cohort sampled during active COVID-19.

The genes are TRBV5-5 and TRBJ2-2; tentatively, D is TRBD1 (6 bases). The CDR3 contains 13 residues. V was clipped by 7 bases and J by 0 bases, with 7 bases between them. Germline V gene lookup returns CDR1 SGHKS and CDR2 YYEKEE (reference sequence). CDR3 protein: CASGGPNTGELFF. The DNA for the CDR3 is TGTGCCAGCGGGGGCCCGAACACCGGGGAGCTGTTTTTT.

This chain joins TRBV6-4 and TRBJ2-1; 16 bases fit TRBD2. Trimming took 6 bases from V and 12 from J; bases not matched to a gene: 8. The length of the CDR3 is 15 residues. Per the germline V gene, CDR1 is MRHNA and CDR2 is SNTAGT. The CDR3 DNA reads TGTGCCAGCAGGTCCGGGACTAGCGGGAGGGTTGGGCAGTTCTTC. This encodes CASRSGTSGRVGQFF.

For the CDR3, the DNA is TGTGCCAGCAGCCCTGTCTCAGGAGGCCAAGAGACCCAGTACTTC. This translates into CASSPVSGGQETQYF. V usage is TRBV11-2 and J usage is TRBJ2-5; D may be TRBD2 (5 bases). V lost 5 bases to trimming and J lost 1 base, with 14 bases between them. This CDR3 has 15 amino acids. Germline CDR1 and CDR2: SGHAT and FQNNGV.

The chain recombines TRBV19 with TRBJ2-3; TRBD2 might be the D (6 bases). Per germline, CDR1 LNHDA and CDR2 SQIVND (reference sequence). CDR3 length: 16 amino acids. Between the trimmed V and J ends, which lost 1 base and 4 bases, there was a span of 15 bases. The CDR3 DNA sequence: TGTGCCAGTAGTATAGGGGGAGCAGGGAGGCCAGATACGCAGTATTTT. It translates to CASSIGGAGRPDTQYF.

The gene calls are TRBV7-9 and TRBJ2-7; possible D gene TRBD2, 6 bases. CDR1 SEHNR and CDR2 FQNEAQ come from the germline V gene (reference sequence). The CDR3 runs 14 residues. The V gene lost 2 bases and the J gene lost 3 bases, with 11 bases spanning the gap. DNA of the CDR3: TGTGCCAGCAGCTTATCGGAGGGCGGCTACGAGCAGTACTTC. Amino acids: CASSLSEGGYEQYF. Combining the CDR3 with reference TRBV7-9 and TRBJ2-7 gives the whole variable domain DTGVSQNPRHKITKRGQNVTFRCDPISEHNRLYWYRQTLGQGPEFLTYFQNEAQLEKSRLLSDRFSAERPKGSFSTLEIQRTEQGDSAMYLCASSLSEGGYEQYFGPGTRLTVT.

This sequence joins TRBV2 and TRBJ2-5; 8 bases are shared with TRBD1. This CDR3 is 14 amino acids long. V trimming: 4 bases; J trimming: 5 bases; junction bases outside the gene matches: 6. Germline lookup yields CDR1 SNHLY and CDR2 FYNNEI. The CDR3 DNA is TGTGCCAGCAGTGCCCAGACAGGGGCGGAGACCCAGTACTTC. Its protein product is CASSAQTGAETQYF. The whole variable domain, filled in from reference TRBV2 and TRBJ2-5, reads EPEVTQTPSHQVTQMGQEVILRCVPISNHLYFYWYRQILGQKVEFLVSFYNNEISEKSEIFDDQFSVERPDGSNFTLKIRSTKLEDSAMYFCASSAQTGAETQYFGPGTRLLVL.

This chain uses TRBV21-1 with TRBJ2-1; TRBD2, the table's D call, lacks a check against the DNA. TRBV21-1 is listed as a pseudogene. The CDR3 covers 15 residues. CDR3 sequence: CATYPTSDSSDEQFF. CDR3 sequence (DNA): TGTGCCACGTACCCTACTAGCGATAGTTCGGATGAGCAGTTCTTC.

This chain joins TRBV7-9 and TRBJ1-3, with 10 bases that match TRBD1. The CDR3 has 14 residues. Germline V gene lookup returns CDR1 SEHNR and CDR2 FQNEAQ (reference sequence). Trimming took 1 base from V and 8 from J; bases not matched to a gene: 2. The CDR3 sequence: CASSLGQGAYTIYF. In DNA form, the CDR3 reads TGTGCCAGCAGCTTAGGACAGGGGGCATACACCATATATTTT.